The 14 T cell receptor beta chains listed next were all sequenced from one sample in a study of Graves' ophthalmopathy and Graves' hyperthyroidism. Beta-chain TCR CDR3 regions were amplified from RNA transcripts. Scientists carried out first-round RT-PCR using HTBI primers and then a second-round multiplex PCR. TCRdb re-analysed the multiplex PCR reads in MiXCR, keeping a single row per CDR3 protein. The sample includes 600,000 to 700,000 distinct CDR3 sequences, roughly 39% seen only once; the top ten take 3% to 3.5%. Material for sequencing was peripheral blood. The receptors derive from an adult man with Graves' ophthalmopathy.

This clonotype was recorded many times. The gene calls are TRBV20-1 and TRBJ1-5, with 10 bases lining up with TRBD1. The CDR3 loop spans 15 amino acids. CDR1 and CDR2 (germline): DFQATT, SNEGSKA (reference sequence). The ends lost 6 bases at V and 3 bases at J; junction bases unmatched: 8. The CDR3 region is CSAAGTGVSNQPQHF. The CDR3 bases are TGCAGTGCGGCAGGGACAGGGGTTTCCAATCAGCCCCAGCATTTT.

This clonotype was detected ten times or more. The gene calls are TRBV7-9 and TRBJ1-4; D might be TRBD1 (5 bases). V lost 5 bases and J lost 8, with 15 bases in between. The CDR3 is 14 amino acids. CDR1 is SEHNR, CDR2 FQNEAQ, per germline (reference sequence). CDR3 DNA: TGTGCCAGCAGCCCCGACCTCGAGGGGGAAAAACTGTTTTTT. This translates into CASSPDLEGEKLFF.

The chain has TRBV19 and TRBJ1-2; 8 nucleotides align to TRBD1. The CDR3 has 15 amino acids. CDR1 is LNHDA, CDR2 SQIVND, per germline (reference sequence). Trimming at V came to 7 bases and at J to 7 bases, leaving 14 bases not matched to a gene. The CDR3 loop reads CASTTRPGGSRGYTF. CDR3 DNA sequence: TGTGCCAGTACCACAAGACCAGGGGGCAGCCGTGGCTACACCTTC.

For this clonotype: A much larger clone lies a single base off, so this may be a read error. V is TRBV19 and J is TRBJ2-5; D remains ambiguous. Germline V gene lookup returns CDR1 LNHDA and CDR2 SQIVND (reference sequence). CDR3 length: 14 residues. The CDR3 sequence: CASKDSLLKEAQYF. The CDR3 DNA sequence: TGTGCCAGTAAAGATAGCCTACTCAAAGAGGCCCAGTACTTC.

The CDR3 DNA follows: TGCGCCAGCAGCCAAGATTTTCCGTCGTCCTACGAGCAGTACTTC. Amino acids: CASSQDFPSSYEQYF. V and J are TRBV4-1 and TRBJ2-7; D is unclear. From germline, CDR1 is MGHRA and CDR2 YSYEKL. Trimming removed 0 bases from V and 1 base from J, with 10 bases in between. This CDR3 spans 15 amino acids.

Turning to this clonotype: At one of its ends the junction is not consistent with the germline gene, which may arise from a read error. This rearrangement joins TRBV7-9 to TRBJ2-7; weak D call: TRBD1 (6 bases). Germline V CDR1 and CDR2: SEHNR, FQNEAQ (reference sequence). The CDR3 is 15 residues long. This CDR3 is CASSQGDRPSYEQYF. The CDR3 nucleotides read TGCGCCAGCAGCCAGGGAGACAGGCCCTCCTACGAGCAGTACTTC.

This clonotype was detected ten times or more. The J gene is TRBJ2-7, the V gene TRBV7-2; D is unresolved. Germline CDR1 is SGHTA and CDR2 is FQGNSA. This CDR3 is built from 15 residues. V dropped 1 base and J dropped 3 bases, with 13 bases sitting between them. The CDR3 nucleotides are TGTGCCAGCAGCTTAGTTGAACAGAGATACTACGAGCAGTACTTC. Protein: CASSLVEQRYYEQYF.

With regard to this clonotype: Here the CDR3 omits its conserved ending phenylalanine or tryptophan, so a read error is the likely source. The DNA is omitted, as the CDR3 cannot be located on it reliably, and the CDR3 follows TCRdb's listing. The chain links TRBV24-1 to TRBJ1-4. From its first to its last residue, the CDR3 has 10 amino acids. Germline-derived CDR1 and CDR2 are KGHDR and SFDVKD. CDR3: CATSDFGTSG.

This chain joins TRBV4-2 and TRBJ1-3; D not resolved. The germline V gene has CDR1 LGHNA and CDR2 YNFKEQ. The CDR3 extends over 15 amino acids. V was cut by 0 bases and J by 0 bases, with 6 bases left in between. CDR3 protein: CASSQDRNSGNTIYF. CDR3 in DNA: TGTGCCAGCAGCCAAGATCGGAACTCTGGAAACACCATATATTTT.

This clonotype has a count of ten or more. The rearrangement joins TRBV12-3 or TRBV12-4 to TRBJ2-7, with 7 bases fitting TRBD1. The length of the CDR3 is 12 residues. The V gene end was trimmed by 7 bases and the J gene end by 5 bases; junction bases not matched to a gene: 5. The CDR3 sequence: CASNYRGDEQYF. CDR3 nucleotides: TGTGCCAGCAATTACAGGGGTGACGAGCAGTACTTC.

This clonotype appeared many times. The chain joins TRBV7-9 to TRBJ2-7; 9 bases map to TRBD2. Germline V gene sequence: CDR1 SEHNR, CDR2 FQNEAQ (reference sequence). CDR3 length: 15 residues. Trimming took 5 bases from V and 10 from J; bases not matched to a gene: 15. The CDR3 coding sequence is TGTGCCAGCAGCCCCCCGGCCAGCGGGGGGACGCTTCAGTACTTC. Amino acid sequence: CASSPPASGGTLQYF.

This clonotype was seen a few times. The chain uses TRBV25-1 and TRBJ1-2; D is ambiguous. V lost 4 bases and J lost 4, with 19 bases in between. Germline V gives CDR1 MGHDK, CDR2 SYGVNS. The CDR3 has 16 amino acids. The CDR3 spells CASSARDERALYGYTF. In DNA form, the CDR3 reads TGTGCCAGCAGTGCTAGAGACGAGCGGGCTCTCTATGGCTACACCTTC.

Notes on this clonotype: This may be a read error, as it is one base from a much larger clone. This chain joins TRBV4-1 and TRBJ2-5; weak D call: TRBD1 (5 bases). Germline-derived CDR1 and CDR2 are MGHRA and YSYEKL. This CDR3 is 15 amino acids long. The V and J ends lost 1 base and 2 bases respectively, with 11 bases between them. The CDR3 DNA reads TGCGCCAGCAGCCAAGTGACAGACTTTCAAGAGACCCAGTACTTC. Protein sequence: CASSQVTDFQETQYF.

This clonotype was seen many times. The chain is built from TRBV14 and TRBJ1-1; a possible D gene is TRBD1 (5 bases). Per germline, CDR1 SGHDN and CDR2 FVKESK. The CDR3 contains 11 residues. V dropped 3 bases and J dropped 11 bases, with 10 bases sitting between them. CDR3 in DNA: TGTGCCAGCAGCCAGGGGGGGGTCGCTTTCTTT. It yields the protein CASSQGGVAFF.